This T cell receptor beta chain stems from a study of blood T cells in healthy people across ages. About the study: Template switching recovered approximately one barcoded beta molecule for every two T cells.

With regard to this clonotype: Germline and junction disagree at one end, which may indicate a read error.

The CDR3 has 14 amino acids. Next came a second PCR, run for about 7 to 12 cycles, which used a sample-barcoded 5' primer along with a J-beta primer mix. The template-switch adaptor was a 5' adaptor with 12 random nucleotides. It tagged each cDNA molecule. TCRdb recomputed calls from the 5' RACE reads with MiXCR, one row per CDR3 protein. The table has over 1.5 million distinct CDR3 sequences, about 49% seen once. The receptor comes from a woman between 40 and 50 years old in good health. The sequenced sample consisted of blood. J is TRBJ2-3 and V is TRBV12-3 or TRBV12-4, with 7 bases identical to TRBD1. CDR3 sequence (DNA): TGTGCCGGCAGTCCCACAGGGGGCACAGATACGCAGTATTTT. Its translation is CAGSPTGGTDTQYF.